This paragraph reports one TCR beta chain. Its antigen is not identified. The sample comes from a study of glioma-infiltrating T cells after dendritic cell vaccination. Study observations and caveats: The cohort had few patients with full blood and tumor sets.

The sample's time point: after dendritic cell vaccination, including at tumor progression/relapse. Some clones are missing from TCRdb's copy, which holds only in-frame ones; the method was immunoSEQ multiplex PCR. The sample has some 110,000 clones; almost 90% are singletons. The ends lost 0 bases at V and 9 bases at J; junction bases unmatched: 8. Looked up from germline, CDR1 is SGHNT and CDR2 is YENEEA. The CDR3 extends over 17 amino acids. The TCR comes from a human donor with glioblastoma. This rearrangement joins TRBV11-3 to TRBJ2-1, with 13 bases lining up with TRBD2. The sequencing here drew on blood, taken after dendritic cell vaccination. In DNA, the CDR3 is TGTGCCAGCAGCTTAGATGGAACTAGCGGGAGGGCACTTGAGCAGTTCTTC. It translates to CASSLDGTSGRALEQFF.